The rows below give T cell receptor beta chains drawn from one sample of a study of neoadjuvant anti-PD-1 for oral cavity cancer. Produced via immunoSEQ multiplex PCR; TCRdb's table is partial and in-frame only. The sample gives 15,000 or so clones, more than 65% of which show up once; about 2.4% is in the top ten. The sequenced sample was PBMCs, obtained after nivolumab (anti-PD-1) treatment. These receptors came from a person between 40 and 85 years old with oral cavity squamous cell carcinoma. CDR3s include the opening cysteine and the closing phenylalanine or tryptophan. Fields, in order: V gene, J gene, clone size, D gene, CDR3 DNA, CDR3 protein. D genes are given only for firm matches. Expanded clones get a size class; other rows say once, few or many, or leave the size out.

>TRBV7-6|TRBJ2-7|NA|TRBD1
TGTGCCAGCAGCGGACAGGCCTACCCCTACGAGCAGTACTTC
CASSGQAYPYEQYF
>TRBV5-1|TRBJ2-2|NA|NA
TGCGCCAGCAGCCACCGGGACGGGAACACCGGGGAGCTGTTTTTT
CASSHRDGNTGELFF
>TRBV30|TRBJ1-2|NA|NA
TGTGCCTGGAGTATCGGCTATGGCTACACCTTC
CAWSIGYGYTF
>TRBV11-2|TRBJ2-3|once|TRBD1
TGTGCCAGCAGCTTAATCAGGGGGCCGTACGATACGCAGTATTTT
CASSLIRGPYDTQYF
>TRBV5-5|TRBJ1-5|NA|NA
TGTGCCAGCAGCCAGGCTTCGTGGCCCCCCAATCAGCCCCAGCATTTT
CASSQASWPPNQPQHF
>TRBV6-5|TRBJ1-5|once|NA
TGTGCCAGCCGAGGCAGGGGTGGTCAGCCCCAGCATTTT
CASRGRGGQPQHF
>TRBV11-2|TRBJ2-7|NA|NA
TGTGCCAGCAGCCCCGGATTAGGGCGGGCTGTGTACGAGCAGTACTTC
CASSPGLGRAVYEQYF
>TRBV30|TRBJ2-6|once|NA
TGTGCCTGGAGTGTTCCTGCTGGGGCCAACGTCCTGACTTTC
CAWSVPAGANVLTF
>TRBV5-1|TRBJ1-1|few|NA
TGCGCCAGCAGCTTGGTGGGGTCAGCTGAAGCTTTCTTT
CASSLVGSAEAFF
>TRBV29-1|TRBJ1-1|few|NA
TGCAGCGTTGGTTGGGGGAACACTGAAGCTTTCTTT
CSVGWGNTEAFF
>TRBV5-1|TRBJ2-7|NA|NA
TGCGCCAGCGGGCTAGCGCGAAGCTCCTACGAGCAGTACTTC
CASGLARSSYEQYF
>TRBV27|TRBJ1-1|NA|TRBD1
TGTGCCAGCAGTTTATCGATCACAGGGGGCTCGAACACTGAAGCTTTCTTT
CASSLSITGGSNTEAFF
>TRBV11-2|TRBJ1-1|few|TRBD1
TGTGCCAGCAGCTTCAACAGGGGATATGGCACTGAAGCTTTCTTT
CASSFNRGYGTEAFF
>TRBV2|TRBJ1-1|NA|NA
TGTGCCAGCAGAGACCGACAGTACACTGAAGCTTTCTTT
CASRDRQYTEAFF
>TRBV27|TRBJ1-3|NA|NA
TGTGCCAGCGTTTCTGGAAACACCATATATTTT
CASVSGNTIYF
>TRBV6-5|TRBJ2-1|few|NA
TGTGCCACTACCTTGATAAATGAGCAGTTCTTC
CATTLINEQFF
>TRBV4-1|TRBJ2-5|few|TRBD1
TGCGCCAGCAGCCTTAGTCCGGACAGGGTGGAGACCCAGTACTTC
CASSLSPDRVETQYF
>TRBV5-1|TRBJ1-1|few|NA
TGCGCCAGCAGCTACGGGAGTGTATCGGGTACTGAAGCTTTCTTT
CASSYGSVSGTEAFF
>TRBV11-2|TRBJ2-1|NA|NA
TGTGCCAGCAGCCTGACTAGTCACGATAGTGAGCAGTTCTTC
CASSLTSHDSEQFF
>TRBV30|TRBJ1-2|NA|NA
TGTGCCTGGAGTCCAACCCGCGGCTACACCTTC
CAWSPTRGYTF
>TRBV7-8|TRBJ1-5|NA|TRBD1
TGTGCCAGCAGCTTAGTAGGACAGGGTACGGGCAATCAGCCCCAGCATTTT
CASSLVGQGTGNQPQHF
>TRBV2|TRBJ2-3|NA|TRBD1
TGTGCCAGCAGTTGGGACAGGGGCGCAGATACGCAGTATTTT
CASSWDRGADTQYF